One sample yielded the 11 T cell receptor beta chains listed below, sequenced in a study of T cells in Graves' hyperthyroidism and ophthalmopathy. Amplification targeted TCR beta CDR3 regions from RNA transcripts. In the first-round RT-PCR of the TCR CDR3, the HTBI primer set was used. MiXCR, applied by TCRdb to the multiplex PCR reads, yields one record per CDR3 protein. The sample gives about 380,000 distinct CDR3 sequences, 18% of which show up once; 35% to 45% is in the top ten. The sample comprised blood. All receptors derive from a man between 18 and 35 years old with Graves' ophthalmopathy.

This clonotype showed up just a few times. The chain employs TRBV5-4 and TRBJ2-1, with a tentative D call TRBD1 (7 bases). Germline-derived CDR1 and CDR2 are SGHNT and YYREEE (reference sequence). The CDR3 is made up of 15 amino acids. Between the trimmed V and J ends, which lost 4 bases and 5 bases, there was a span of 16 bases. The CDR3 here is CASSPRRGQDNEQFF. In nucleotides, the CDR3 is TGTGCCAGCAGCCCCCGGAGGGGGCAAGACAATGAGCAGTTCTTC.

This clonotype has just a few counts. The chain carries TRBV27 and TRBJ1-5; 7 bases line up with TRBD1. CDR1 and CDR2 from the germline V gene are MNHEY and SMNVEV (reference sequence). Germline trimming cut 8 bases from V and 7 bases from J; bases unmatched to any gene: 14. The CDR3 spans 15 residues. The DNA for the CDR3 is TGTGCCAGCCGACTGAACAGGGGTAATTGGCAGCCCCAGCATTTT. Residues: CASRLNRGNWQPQHF.

This rearrangement joins TRBV12-3 or TRBV12-4 to TRBJ2-4, with 7 bases fitting TRBD1. J gave up 9 bases and V 7 bases, and 9 bases lay outside the gene matches. CDR3 length: 13 residues. CDR3 region: CASTRDRWGIQYF. The CDR3 nucleotides are TGTGCCAGCACCCGGGACAGATGGGGCATTCAGTACTTC.

This clonotype was seen a handful of times. V gene TRBV9 combines with J gene TRBJ2-5; TRBD1 matches 7 bases. Germline CDR1 and CDR2: SGDLS and YYNGEE. J lost 5 bases, V lost 2 bases, and 3 bases had no gene match. The CDR3 consists of 13 residues. CDR3 region: CASSVTGWETQYF. DNA of the CDR3: TGTGCCAGCAGCGTGACAGGGTGGGAGACCCAGTACTTC.

In its sample, this clonotype was seen many times. CDR3 loop: CASSGDRGGQFF. For the CDR3, the DNA is TGCGCCAGCAGCGGGGATAGGGGCGGGCAGTTCTTC. The rearrangement joins TRBV5-1 to TRBJ2-1; tentative D call: TRBD1 (5 bases). CDR1 and CDR2 from the germline V gene are SGHRS and YFSETQ. This CDR3 is built from 12 residues. V was clipped by 4 bases and J by 12 bases, with 14 bases between them.

This clonotype was detected ten times or more. The chain carries TRBV2 and TRBJ2-7, with 7 bases matching TRBD2. The CDR3 runs to 12 residues. CDR1 and CDR2 from the germline V gene are SNHLY and FYNNEI. V shed 4 bases, J shed 4 bases, and the junction held 1 base outside the gene matches. The CDR3 is CASSAGGYEQYF. CDR3 DNA: TGTGCCAGCAGTGCGGGGGGTTACGAGCAGTACTTC.

The CDR3 region has the DNA TGTGCCAGCAGACCCCCAGGGGCGGATACGCAGTATTTT. It codes for CASRPPGADTQYF. The rearrangement links TRBV2 to TRBJ2-3; the D gene is possibly TRBD1 (6 bases). CDR3 length: 13 amino acids. V was trimmed by 6 bases and J by 6 bases, leaving 13 bases between them. Germline CDR1 SNHLY, CDR2 FYNNEI.

This chain joins TRBV19 and TRBJ1-5; D uncertain. Trimming pared 5 bases from V and 3 bases from J, leaving 14 bases between. This CDR3 has 15 amino acids. CDR1 and CDR2 from the germline V gene are LNHDA and SQIVND (reference sequence). CDR3 protein: CASSLSGRNNQPQHF. In DNA, the CDR3 is TGTGCCAGTAGTCTCTCCGGACGGAACAATCAGCCCCAGCATTTT.

Ten or more counts support this clonotype. This sequence joins TRBV28 and TRBJ1-2; D ambiguous. The CDR3 contains 14 residues. From germline, CDR1 is MDHEN and CDR2 SYDVKM. Trimming shortened V by 4 bases and J by 2 bases, and 11 bases separated the two germline ends. The chain's CDR3 is CASSSPNPNYGYTF. The CDR3, as DNA: TGTGCCAGCAGTTCTCCAAACCCAAACTATGGCTACACCTTC.

This clonotype showed up many times. The chain recombines TRBV28 with TRBJ2-5; 9 bases are shared with TRBD1. Germline CDR1 reads MDHEN; CDR2 reads SYDVKM. There are 14 residues in the CDR3. Trimming took 5 bases from V and 5 from J; bases not matched to a gene: 6. For the CDR3, the DNA is TGTGCCAGCAGTCCCACAGGGGGCAGTGAGACCCAGTACTTC. This gives the protein CASSPTGGSETQYF.

This clonotype was counted ten times or more. The V and J genes are TRBV2 and TRBJ2-2, with no clear D. This CDR3 contains 11 residues. Germline CDR1 and CDR2: SNHLY and FYNNEI. V lost 9 bases, J lost 6 bases, and 8 bases lay in between. CDR3 residues: CASRWAGELFF. The CDR3 DNA is TGTGCCAGTCGATGGGCCGGGGAGCTGTTTTTT.